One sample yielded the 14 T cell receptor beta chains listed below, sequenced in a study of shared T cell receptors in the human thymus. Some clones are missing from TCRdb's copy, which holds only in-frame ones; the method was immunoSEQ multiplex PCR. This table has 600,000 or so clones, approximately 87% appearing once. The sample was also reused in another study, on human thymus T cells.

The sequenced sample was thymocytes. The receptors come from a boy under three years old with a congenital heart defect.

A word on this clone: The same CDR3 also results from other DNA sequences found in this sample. CDR3 bases: TGTGCCAGCAGTTTACGGGGAAGCAATCAGCCCCAGCATTTT. It codes for CASSLRGSNQPQHF. The chain couples TRBV28 to TRBJ1-5; D not resolved. V was shortened by 2 bases and J by 1 base, with 6 bases between the two germline ends. Germline V CDR1 and CDR2: MDHEN, SYDVKM. CDR3 length: 14 amino acids.

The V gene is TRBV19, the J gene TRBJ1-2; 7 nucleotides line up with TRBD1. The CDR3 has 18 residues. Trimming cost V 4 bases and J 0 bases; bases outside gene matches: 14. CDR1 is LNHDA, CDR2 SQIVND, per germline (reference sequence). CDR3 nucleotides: TGTGCCAGTAGTACAAGACCGTCCAGGGGGACAACTAACTATGGCTACACCTTC. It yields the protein CASSTRPSRGTTNYGYTF.

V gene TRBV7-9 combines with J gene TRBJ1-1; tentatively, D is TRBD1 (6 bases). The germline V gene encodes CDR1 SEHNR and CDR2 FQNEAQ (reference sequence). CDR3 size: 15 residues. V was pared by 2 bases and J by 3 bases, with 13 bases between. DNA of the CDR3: TGTGCCAGCAGCTTACCGGGACACTCTTACACTGAAGCTTTCTTT. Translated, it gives CASSLPGHSYTEAFF.

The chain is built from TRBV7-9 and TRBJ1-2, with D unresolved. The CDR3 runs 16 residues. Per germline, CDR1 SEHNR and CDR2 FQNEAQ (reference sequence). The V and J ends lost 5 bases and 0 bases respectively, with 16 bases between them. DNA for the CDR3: TGTGCCAGCAGCCCAGACGGAGGGATTCCTAACTATGGCTACACCTTC. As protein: CASSPDGGIPNYGYTF.

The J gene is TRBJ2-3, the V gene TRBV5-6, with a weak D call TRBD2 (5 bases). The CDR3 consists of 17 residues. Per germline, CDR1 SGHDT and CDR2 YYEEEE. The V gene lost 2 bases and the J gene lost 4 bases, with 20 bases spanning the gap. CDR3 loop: CASSFEAVRRVADTQYF. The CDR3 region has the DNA TGTGCCAGCAGCTTCGAAGCGGTCCGTAGGGTCGCAGATACGCAGTATTTT.

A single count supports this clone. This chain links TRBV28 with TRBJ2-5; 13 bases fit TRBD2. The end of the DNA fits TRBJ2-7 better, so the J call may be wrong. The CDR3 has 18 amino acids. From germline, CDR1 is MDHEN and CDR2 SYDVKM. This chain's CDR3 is CASRRTVSPGLAGYEQYF. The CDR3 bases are TGTGCCAGCAGGCGGACAGTTTCTCCGGGACTAGCGGGGTACGAGCAGTACTTC.

CDR3 sequence reads: CASSHRDTGELFF. CDR3 bases: TGTGCCAGCTCACACAGGGACACCGGGGAGCTGTTTTTT. The genes are TRBV18 and TRBJ2-2, with D maybe TRBD1 (6 bases). Per germline, CDR1 KGHSH and CDR2 LQKENI. This CDR3 has 13 amino acids. The V and J ends lost 4 bases and 3 bases respectively, with 6 bases between them. The variable domain in full, completed from reference TRBV18 and TRBJ2-2, reads NAGVMQNPRHLVRRRGQEARLRCSPMKGHSHVYWYRQLPEEGLKFMVYLQKENIIDESGMPKERFSAEFPKEGPSILRIQQVVRGDSAAYFCASSHRDTGELFFGEGSRLTVL.

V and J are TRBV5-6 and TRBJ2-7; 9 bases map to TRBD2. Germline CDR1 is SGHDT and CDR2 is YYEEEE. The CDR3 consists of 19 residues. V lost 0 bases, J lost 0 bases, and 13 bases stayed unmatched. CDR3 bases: TGTGCCAGCAGCTTGGAGTTTAGCGGGAGTAAGGGTAGCTCCTACGAGCAGTACTTC. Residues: CASSLEFSGSKGSSYEQYF.

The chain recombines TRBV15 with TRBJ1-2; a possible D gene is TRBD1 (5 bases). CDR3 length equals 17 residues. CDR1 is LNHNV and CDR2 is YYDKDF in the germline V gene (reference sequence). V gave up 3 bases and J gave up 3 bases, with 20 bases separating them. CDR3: CATSRKYDSTEDYGYTF. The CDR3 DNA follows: TGTGCCACCAGCAGGAAATACGACAGTACAGAGGACTATGGCTACACCTTC. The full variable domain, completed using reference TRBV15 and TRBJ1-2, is DAMVIQNPRYQVTQFGKPVTLSCSQTLNHNVMYWYQQKSSQAPKLLFHYYDKDFNNEADTPDNFQSRRPNTSFCFLDIRSPGLGDTAMYLCATSRKYDSTEDYGYTFGSGTRLTVV.

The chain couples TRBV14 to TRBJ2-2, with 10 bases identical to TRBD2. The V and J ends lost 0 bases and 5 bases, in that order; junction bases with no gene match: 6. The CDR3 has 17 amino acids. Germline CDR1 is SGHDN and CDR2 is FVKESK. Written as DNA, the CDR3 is TGTGCCAGCAGCCAAGACTCTAGCGGGAGCGGGACCGGGGAGCTGTTTTTT. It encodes CASSQDSSGSGTGELFF.

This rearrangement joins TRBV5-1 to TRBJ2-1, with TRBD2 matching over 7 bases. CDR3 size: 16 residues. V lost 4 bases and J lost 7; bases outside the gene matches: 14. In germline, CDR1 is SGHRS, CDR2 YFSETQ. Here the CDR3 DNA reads TGCGCCAGCAGCCACGAATCTAGCGGAGAAGCGAATGAGCAGTTCTTC. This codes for CASSHESSGEANEQFF.

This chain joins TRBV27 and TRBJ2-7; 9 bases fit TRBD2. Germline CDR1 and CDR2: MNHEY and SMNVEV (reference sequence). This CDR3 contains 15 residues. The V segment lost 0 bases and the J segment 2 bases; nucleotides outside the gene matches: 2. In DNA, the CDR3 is TGTGCCAGCAGTTTATCGCGCGGGGGGGCCTACGAGCAGTACTTC. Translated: CASSLSRGGAYEQYF.

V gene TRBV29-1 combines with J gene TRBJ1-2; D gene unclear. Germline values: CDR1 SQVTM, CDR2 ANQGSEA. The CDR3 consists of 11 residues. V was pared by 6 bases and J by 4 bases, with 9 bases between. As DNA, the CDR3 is TGCAGCGTCGGGTCGTTCTATGGCTACACCTTC. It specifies CSVGSFYGYTF.

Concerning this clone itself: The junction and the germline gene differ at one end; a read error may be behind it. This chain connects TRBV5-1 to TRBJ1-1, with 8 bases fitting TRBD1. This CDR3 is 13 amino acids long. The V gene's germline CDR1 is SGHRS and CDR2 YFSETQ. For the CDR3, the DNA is TGCGCCAGCAGCAGGGACAGGAACACTGAAGCTTCCTTT. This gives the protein CASSRDRNTEASF.